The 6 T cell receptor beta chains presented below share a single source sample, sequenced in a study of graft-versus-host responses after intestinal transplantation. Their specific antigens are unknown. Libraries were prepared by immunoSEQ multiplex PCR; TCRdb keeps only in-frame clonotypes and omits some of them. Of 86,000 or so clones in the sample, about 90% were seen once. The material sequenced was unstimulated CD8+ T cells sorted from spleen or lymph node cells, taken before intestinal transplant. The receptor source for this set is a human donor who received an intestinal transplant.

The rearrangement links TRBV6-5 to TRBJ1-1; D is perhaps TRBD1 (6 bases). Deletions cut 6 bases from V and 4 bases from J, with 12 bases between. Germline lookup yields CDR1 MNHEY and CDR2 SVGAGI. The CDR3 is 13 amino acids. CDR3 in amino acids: CASRAGVGTEAFF. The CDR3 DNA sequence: TGTGCCAGCAGAGCAGGGGTGGGCACTGAAGCTTTCTTT.

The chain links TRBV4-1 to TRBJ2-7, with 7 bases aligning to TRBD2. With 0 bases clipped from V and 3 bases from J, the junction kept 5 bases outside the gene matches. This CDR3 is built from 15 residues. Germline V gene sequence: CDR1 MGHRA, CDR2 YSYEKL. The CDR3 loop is CASSQEGREIYEQYF. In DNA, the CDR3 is TGCGCCAGCAGCCAAGAGGGGAGGGAGATCTACGAGCAGTACTTC.

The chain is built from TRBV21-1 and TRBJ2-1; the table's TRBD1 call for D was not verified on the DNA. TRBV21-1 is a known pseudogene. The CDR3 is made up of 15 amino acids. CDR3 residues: CASSPGVGFYNEQFF. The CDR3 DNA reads TGTGCCAGCAGCCCAGGGGTAGGGTTCTACAATGAGCAGTTCTTC.

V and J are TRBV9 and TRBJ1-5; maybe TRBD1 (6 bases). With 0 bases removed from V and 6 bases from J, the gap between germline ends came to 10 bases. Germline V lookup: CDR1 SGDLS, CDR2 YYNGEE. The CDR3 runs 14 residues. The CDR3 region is CASSVEGGTQPQHF. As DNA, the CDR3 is TGTGCCAGCAGCGTAGAAGGGGGGACTCAGCCCCAGCATTTT.

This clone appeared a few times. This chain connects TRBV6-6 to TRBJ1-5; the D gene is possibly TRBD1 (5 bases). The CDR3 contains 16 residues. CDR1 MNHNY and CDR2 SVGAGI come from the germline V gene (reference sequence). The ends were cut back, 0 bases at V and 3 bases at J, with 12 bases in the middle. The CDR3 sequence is CASSYSTANPNQPQHF. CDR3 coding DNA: TGTGCCAGCAGTTACTCGACAGCCAACCCCAATCAGCCCCAGCATTTT.

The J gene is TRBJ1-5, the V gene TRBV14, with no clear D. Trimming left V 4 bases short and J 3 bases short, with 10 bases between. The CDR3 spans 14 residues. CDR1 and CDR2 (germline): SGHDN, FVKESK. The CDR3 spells CASSLGSSNQPQHF. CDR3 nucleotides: TGTGCCAGCAGCCTCGGAAGTTCCAATCAGCCCCAGCATTTT.